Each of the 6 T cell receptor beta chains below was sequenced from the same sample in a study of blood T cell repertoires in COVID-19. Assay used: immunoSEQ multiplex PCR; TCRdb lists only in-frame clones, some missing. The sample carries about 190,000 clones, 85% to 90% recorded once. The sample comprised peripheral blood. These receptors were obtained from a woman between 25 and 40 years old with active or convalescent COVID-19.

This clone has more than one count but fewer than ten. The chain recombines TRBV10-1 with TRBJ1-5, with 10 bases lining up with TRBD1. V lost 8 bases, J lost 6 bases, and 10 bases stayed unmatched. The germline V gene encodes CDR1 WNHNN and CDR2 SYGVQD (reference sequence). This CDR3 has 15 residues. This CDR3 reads CASAAGQGVRQPQHF. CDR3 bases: TGCGCCAGCGCTGCCGGACAGGGGGTTCGTCAGCCCCAGCATTTT.

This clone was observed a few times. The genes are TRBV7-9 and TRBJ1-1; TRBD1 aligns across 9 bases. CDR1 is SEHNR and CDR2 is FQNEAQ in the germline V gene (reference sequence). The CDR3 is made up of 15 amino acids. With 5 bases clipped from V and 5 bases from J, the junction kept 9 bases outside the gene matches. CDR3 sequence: CASSGGTGWYTEAFF. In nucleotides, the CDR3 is TGTGCCAGCAGCGGGGGGACAGGGTGGTATACTGAAGCTTTCTTT.

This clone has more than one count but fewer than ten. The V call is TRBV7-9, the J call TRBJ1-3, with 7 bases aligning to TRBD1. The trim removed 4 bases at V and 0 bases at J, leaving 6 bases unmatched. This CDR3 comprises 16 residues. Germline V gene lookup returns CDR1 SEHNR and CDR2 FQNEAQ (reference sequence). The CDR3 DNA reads TGTGCCAGCAGCTCGGGACAGCCCAGCTCTGGAAACACCATATATTTT. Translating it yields CASSSGQPSSGNTIYF.

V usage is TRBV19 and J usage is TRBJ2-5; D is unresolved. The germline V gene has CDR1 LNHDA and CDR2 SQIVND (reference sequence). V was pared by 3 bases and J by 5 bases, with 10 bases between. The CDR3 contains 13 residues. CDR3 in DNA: TGTGCCAGTAGTATGGGCCGATGGGAGACCCAGTACTTC. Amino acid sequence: CASSMGRWETQYF. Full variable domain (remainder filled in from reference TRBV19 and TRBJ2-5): DGGITQSPKYLFRKEGQNVTLSCEQNLNHDAMYWYRQDPGQGLRLIYYSQIVNDFQKGDIAEGYSVSREKKESFPLTVTSAQKNPTAFYLCASSMGRWETQYFGPGTRLLVL.

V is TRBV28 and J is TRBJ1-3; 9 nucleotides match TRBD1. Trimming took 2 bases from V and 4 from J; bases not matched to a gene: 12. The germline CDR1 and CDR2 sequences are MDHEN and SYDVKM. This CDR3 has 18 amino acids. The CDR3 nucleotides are TGTGCCAGCAGTTTACCCCGCAACGTCGGGACAGGGGGAAACACCATATATTTT. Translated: CASSLPRNVGTGGNTIYF. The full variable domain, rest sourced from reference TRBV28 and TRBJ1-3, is DVKVTQSSRYLVKRTGEKVFLECVQDMDHENMFWYRQDPGLGLRLIYFSYDVKMKEKGDIPEGYSVSREKKERFSLILESASTNQTSMYLCASSLPRNVGTGGNTIYFGEGSWLTVV.

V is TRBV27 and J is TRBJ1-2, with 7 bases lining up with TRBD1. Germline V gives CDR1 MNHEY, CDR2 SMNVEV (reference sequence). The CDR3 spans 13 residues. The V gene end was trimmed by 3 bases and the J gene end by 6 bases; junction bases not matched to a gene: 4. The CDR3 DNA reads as TGTGCCAGCAGTTTGAAGGGGGCCCATGGCTACACCTTC. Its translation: CASSLKGAHGYTF.